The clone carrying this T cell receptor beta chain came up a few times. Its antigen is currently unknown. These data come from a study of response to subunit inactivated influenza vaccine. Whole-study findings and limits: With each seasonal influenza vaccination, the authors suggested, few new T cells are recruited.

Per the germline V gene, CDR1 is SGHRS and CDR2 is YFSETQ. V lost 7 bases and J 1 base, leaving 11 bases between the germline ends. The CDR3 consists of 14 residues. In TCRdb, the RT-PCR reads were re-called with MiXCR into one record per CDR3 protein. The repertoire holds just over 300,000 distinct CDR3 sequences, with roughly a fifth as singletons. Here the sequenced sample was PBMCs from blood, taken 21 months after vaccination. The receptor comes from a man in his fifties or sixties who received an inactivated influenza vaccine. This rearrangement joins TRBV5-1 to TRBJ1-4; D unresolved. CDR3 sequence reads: CASAPAGTNEKLFF. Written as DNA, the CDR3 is TGCGCCAGCGCCCCGGCGGGAACTAATGAAAAACTGTTTTTT.